The clone carrying this T cell receptor (beta chain) was counted a few times. At the DNA level, this CDR3 is encoded by other sequences in the same sample as well. This record comes from a study of blood T cell repertoires in COVID-19. Across the whole study: Material from acute and convalescent COVID-19 was sourced from the United States, Italy and Spain. In each case, the material was cDNA or gDNA derived from T cells, B-cell-depleted T cells, or PBMCs.

In the authors' workflow: For nucleated cells, counts were estimated from reference gene primer amplification. Using immunoSEQ multiplex PCR, the repertoire was profiled, and TCRdb retains in-frame clones only, with some absent. V, J and clone size derive from that table, while D and trimming were established from the DNA sequence. The sample includes some 150,000 clones, around 84% seen only once; the top ten take around 13%. The Seattle patients joined while their infection was active and were tracked longitudinally afterward. The CDR3 has 14 residues. The V gene's germline CDR1 is SGHDT and CDR2 YYEEEE. V shed 4 bases and J shed 3 bases, with 13 bases lying between them.

The clonotype was recovered from a woman between 65 and 79 years old with COVID-19, enrolled during active disease. Sequencing used peripheral blood. V usage is TRBV5-6 and J usage is TRBJ1-2; D gene unclear. CDR3 nucleotides: TGTGCCAGCAGCCCACGCCGAGGGCACTATGGCTACACCTTC. Translation gives CASSPRRGHYGYTF.